Included here is one TCR beta chain sequence, with context. The sample belongs to a study of CD8 T cells in Susac syndrome. Reverse transcription used roughly 0.45 to 1 ug RNA and random hexamers. MiXCR, run by TCRdb on the immunoSEQ multiplex PCR reads, gives a single entry per CDR3 protein. The data contain about 200,000 distinct CDR3 sequences, over 75% of them singletons. The CDR3 spans 17 residues. Trimming shortened V by 4 bases and J by 0 bases, and 20 bases separated the two germline ends. CDR1 and CDR2 from the germline V gene are SGDLS and YYNGEE. Input material: CD4+ T cells from PBMCs. J is TRBJ2-7 and V is TRBV9; TRBD1 is a possible D gene (5 bases). This sequence was found in a human donor with Susac syndrome. CDR3 in DNA: TGTGCCAGCAGCAGGGAAATGGGGCATTCTAGCTCCTACGAGCAGTACTTC. Protein: CASSREMGHSSSYEQYF.